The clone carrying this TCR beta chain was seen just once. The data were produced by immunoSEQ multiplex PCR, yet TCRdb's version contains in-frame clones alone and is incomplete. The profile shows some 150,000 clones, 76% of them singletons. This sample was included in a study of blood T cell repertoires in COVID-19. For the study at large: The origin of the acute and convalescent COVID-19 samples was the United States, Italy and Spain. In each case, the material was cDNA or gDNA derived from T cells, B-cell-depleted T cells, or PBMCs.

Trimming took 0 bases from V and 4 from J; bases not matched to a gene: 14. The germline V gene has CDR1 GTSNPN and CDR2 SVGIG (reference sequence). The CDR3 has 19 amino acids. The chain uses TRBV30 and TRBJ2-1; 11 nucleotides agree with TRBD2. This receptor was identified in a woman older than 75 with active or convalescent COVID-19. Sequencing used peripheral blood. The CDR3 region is CAWSVLVAGGAQNYNEQFF. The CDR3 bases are TGTGCCTGGAGTGTACTCGTAGCGGGGGGGGCTCAAAATTACAATGAGCAGTTCTTC. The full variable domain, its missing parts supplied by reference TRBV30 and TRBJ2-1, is SQTIHQWPATLVQPVGSPLSLECTVEGTSNPNLYWYRQAAGRGLQLLFYSVGIGQISSEVPQNLSASRPQDRQFILSSKKLLLSDSGFYLCAWSVLVAGGAQNYNEQFFGPGTRLTVL.